The present T cell receptor (beta chain) was sequenced within a study of Tregs in tolerant kidney transplant recipients. Germline-derived CDR1 and CDR2 are WNHNN and SYGVQD (reference sequence). The V segment lost 0 bases and the J segment 1 base; nucleotides outside the gene matches: 2. The CDR3 is made up of 15 amino acids. Some clones are missing from TCRdb's copy, which holds only in-frame ones; the method was immunoSEQ multiplex PCR. The profile shows about 100,000 clones, roughly 90% of them singletons. This TCR derives from a human donor who received a combined kidney and bone marrow transplant. The V call is TRBV10-1, the J call TRBJ1-1, with TRBD1 identical over 7 bases. The input for sequencing was CD4+ T cells from blood, taken before the transplant. This CDR3 reads CASSESNRGNTEAFF. CDR3 sequence (DNA): TGCGCCAGCAGTGAGTCAAACAGGGGGAACACTGAAGCTTTCTTT.